This T cell receptor (beta chain) was obtained from a study of OX40 agonist ivuxolimab in advanced cancers. Study in general: Ivuxolimab, an agonist antibody against OX40 (CD134), was given to patients. The study, taken as a whole, reports: CD4+ and CD8+ blood T cells expanded clonally by week 6 at 0.1 to 3.0 mg/kg.

Only in-frame clones appear in the TCRdb table, and some are missing; sequencing was by immunoSEQ multiplex PCR. Of over 55,000 clones listed, around 80% are singletons. A note on this clone: Its cognate antigen is unknown.

The V and J ends lost 6 bases and 7 bases respectively, with 13 bases between them. This CDR3 has 13 amino acids. CDR1 ENHRY and CDR2 SYGVKD come from the germline V gene. The rearrangement uses TRBV10-3 and TRBJ2-1; D may be TRBD1 or TRBD2 (5 bases each). The starting material was CD4+ or CD8+ T cells sorted from blood, obtained in a trial of the OX40 agonist ivuxolimab. This sequence originates from an adult with an advanced solid tumor such as melanoma, head and neck, liver or kidney cancer. CDR3 in DNA: TGTGCCATCAGGCAGGGCGGGCCTAATGAGCAGTTCTTC. Amino acid sequence: CAIRQGGPNEQFF.